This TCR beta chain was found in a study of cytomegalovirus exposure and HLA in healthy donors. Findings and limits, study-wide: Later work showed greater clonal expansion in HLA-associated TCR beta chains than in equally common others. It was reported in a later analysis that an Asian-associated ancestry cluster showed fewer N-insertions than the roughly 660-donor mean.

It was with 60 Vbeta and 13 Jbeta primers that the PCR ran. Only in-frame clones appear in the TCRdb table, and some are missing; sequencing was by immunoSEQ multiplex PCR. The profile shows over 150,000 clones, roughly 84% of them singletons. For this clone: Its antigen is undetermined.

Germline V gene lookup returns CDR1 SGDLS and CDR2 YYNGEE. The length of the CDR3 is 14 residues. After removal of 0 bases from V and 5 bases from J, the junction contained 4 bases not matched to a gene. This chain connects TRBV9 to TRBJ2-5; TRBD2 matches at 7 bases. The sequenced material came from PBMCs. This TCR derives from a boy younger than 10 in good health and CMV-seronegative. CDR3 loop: CASSVGGGIETQYF. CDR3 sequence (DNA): TGTGCCAGCAGCGTAGGGGGAGGGATCGAGACCCAGTACTTC.